The following is a T cell receptor (beta chain) sequence with its context. What it binds is not known. V was trimmed by 0 bases and J by 1 base, leaving 4 bases between them. The CDR3 has 13 amino acids. CDR1 LNHNV and CDR2 YYDKDF come from the germline V gene (reference sequence). This entry belongs to a study of T cell responses to AZD1222 COVID-19 vaccine. TCRdb's copy holds only in-frame clones and misses some; the assay was immunoSEQ multiplex PCR. The sample lists 56,000 or so clones, 80% to 90% occurring once. Findings and caveats of the study: Only five or six people who got AZD1222 tested seropositive at baseline.

Here the sequenced sample was peripheral blood, taken on day 0 of AZD1222 vaccination. The rearrangement joins TRBV15 to TRBJ2-7, with D hard to call. This TCR came from an adult in good health. The CDR3 DNA sequence: TGTGCCACCAGCAGAGATTTGTCCTACGAGCAGTACTTC. This gives the protein CATSRDLSYEQYF.